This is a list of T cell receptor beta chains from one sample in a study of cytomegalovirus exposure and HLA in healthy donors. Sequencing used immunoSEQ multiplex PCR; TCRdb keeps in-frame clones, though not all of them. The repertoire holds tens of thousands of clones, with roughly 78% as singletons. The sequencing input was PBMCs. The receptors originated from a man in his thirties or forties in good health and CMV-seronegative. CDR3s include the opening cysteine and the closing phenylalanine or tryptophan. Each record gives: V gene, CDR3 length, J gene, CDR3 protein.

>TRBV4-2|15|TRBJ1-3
CASSQGGQGRNTIYF
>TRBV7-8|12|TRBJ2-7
CASSLEGVEQYF
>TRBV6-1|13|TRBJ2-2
CASSLDNTGELFF
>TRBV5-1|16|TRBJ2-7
CASSFREFRGGNEQYF
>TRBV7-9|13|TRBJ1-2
CASSSRTDHGYTF
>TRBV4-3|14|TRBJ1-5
CASSQDFASQPQHF
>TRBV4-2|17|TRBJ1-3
CASSQDSPLPSGNTIYF
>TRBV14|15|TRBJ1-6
CASSRNQGVPSPLHF
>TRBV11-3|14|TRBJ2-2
CASSFRGHTGELFF
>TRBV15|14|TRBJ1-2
CATSRRGQVYGYTF
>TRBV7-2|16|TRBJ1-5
CASSPLPATNNQPQHF
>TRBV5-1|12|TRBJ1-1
CASSLVEGEAFF
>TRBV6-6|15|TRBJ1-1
CASSYGGGGRTEAFF
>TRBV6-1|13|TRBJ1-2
CASSVVGGRGYTF
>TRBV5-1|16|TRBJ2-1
CASSWAGAGSYNEQFF
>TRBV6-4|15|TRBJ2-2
CASSDSGGNTGELFF
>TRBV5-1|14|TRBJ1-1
CASSSGTGSTEAFF
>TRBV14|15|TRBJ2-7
CASSQGQGRRNEQYF
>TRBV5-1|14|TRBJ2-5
CASSLRGLQETQYF
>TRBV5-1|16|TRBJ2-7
CASSLVDGHSAYEQYF